This entry describes one T cell receptor beta chain. Original processing methods: Amplified reference gene primers provided the basis for estimating nucleated cell counts. Profiling relied on immunoSEQ multiplex PCR, and the TCRdb table lists in-frame clones only, not all of them. From that table come the V and J calls and clone size; the DNA was used to work out D and trimming. The data contain about 240,000 clones, around 85% of them seen just once; the ten biggest clones take up 4.5% to 6%. The CDR3 is 14 residues long. Germline CDR1 reads LNHDA; CDR2 reads SQIVND (reference sequence). Trimming took 9 bases from V and 9 from J; bases not matched to a gene: 9. The data stem from a study of blood T cell repertoires in COVID-19. About the study: There were acute and convalescent COVID-19 samples, and they came from the United States, Italy and Spain.

This TCR came from a man aged 45-65 years with COVID-19, enrolled during active disease. This chain connects TRBV19 to TRBJ1-6; 9 nucleotides align to TRBD1. Sequenced sample: peripheral blood. CDR3: CASARQGVSSPLHF. The DNA of the CDR3 is TGTGCCAGCGCCCGACAGGGGGTCAGTTCACCCCTCCACTTT.